What follows are 25 T cell receptor beta chains derived from one specimen sequenced in a study of post-analysis software for immune sequencing data. General observations from the study: In patients, TRBV5-6, TRBV5-1 and TRBV20-1 belonged to roughly five TRBV segments found more frequently than in controls.

Each TCR beta cDNA library carried unique molecular identifiers. One entry per CDR3 protein, called by TCRdb with MiXCR from the PCR reads. The table shows hundreds of thousands of distinct CDR3 sequences, with roughly two fifths occurring only once. No antigen is known for these receptors. Material for sequencing was blood. These receptors originate from a girl aged 5-17 years with multiple sclerosis.

This clonotype was counted a few times. The chain employs TRBV4-1 and TRBJ2-1; D remains ambiguous. Trimming shortened V by 0 bases and J by 0 bases, and 6 bases separated the two germline ends. CDR1 is MGHRA, CDR2 YSYEKL, per germline. The CDR3 loop spans 15 amino acids. CDR3 amino acids: CASSQDRSSYNEQFF. CDR3 coding DNA: TGCGCCAGCAGCCAAGACAGGAGCTCCTACAATGAGCAGTTCTTC.

This clonotype has a handful of counts. The chain employs TRBV20-1 and TRBJ1-1; no reliable D call. This CDR3 region has 11 residues. Trimming removed 4 bases at V and 1 base at J, with 4 bases between. The germline CDR1 and CDR2 sequences are DFQATT and SNEGSKA (reference sequence). The CDR3 sequence is CSAMWNTEAFF. DNA of the CDR3: TGCAGTGCTATGTGGAACACTGAAGCTTTCTTT.

The chain links TRBV6-1 to TRBJ1-5; maybe TRBD1 (6 bases). There are 16 residues in the CDR3. Germline loops: CDR1 MNHNS, CDR2 SASEGT. V was shortened by 8 bases and J by 2 bases, with 19 bases between the two germline ends. The CDR3 region is CASVLLSGAGNQPQHF. For the CDR3, the DNA is TGTGCCAGCGTTTTGTTGTCAGGGGCTGGCAATCAGCCCCAGCATTTT.

The rearrangement links TRBV5-1 to TRBJ2-1; TRBD2 matches at 7 bases. The CDR3 is 17 amino acids. The germline CDR1 and CDR2 sequences are SGHRS and YFSETQ. V dropped 4 bases and J dropped 2; count of bases not matched to a gene: 12. The CDR3 bases are TGCGCCAGCAGCCTGGCCCTGACTAGCCAGACCTACAATGAGCAGTTCTTC. It translates to CASSLALTSQTYNEQFF.

The chain carries TRBV30 and TRBJ2-3; TRBD2 aligns across 7 bases. This CDR3 has 10 amino acids. Trimming at V came to 8 bases and at J to 8 bases, leaving 4 bases not matched to a gene. Germline CDR1 reads GTSNPN; CDR2 reads SVGIG (reference sequence). The CDR3 loop reads CAGGGVTQYF. CDR3 DNA: TGTGCCGGGGGGGGAGTTACGCAGTATTTT.

The rearrangement links TRBV6-5 to TRBJ2-7; TRBD1 matches at 7 bases. V was pared by 2 bases and J by 2 bases, with 6 bases of the junction left unmatched. This CDR3 has 15 residues. CDR1 and CDR2 from the germline V gene are MNHEY and SVGAGI. The DNA for the CDR3 is TGTGCCAGCAGTTACGACAGGGCCTATCCCTACGAGCAGTACTTC. Translating it yields CASSYDRAYPYEQYF.

This chain connects TRBV2 to TRBJ2-5; 11 nucleotides match TRBD2. Germline V lookup: CDR1 SNHLY, CDR2 FYNNEI. The CDR3 has 17 residues. V trimming: 2 bases; J trimming: 4 bases; junction bases outside the gene matches: 9. This CDR3 reads CASSENLLTSGAETQYF. The CDR3 DNA reads TGTGCCAGCAGTGAAAACTTACTGACTAGCGGGGCAGAGACCCAGTACTTC.

J is TRBJ2-7 and V is TRBV6-1; 7 positions match TRBD1. The CDR3 extends over 15 amino acids. CDR1 MNHNS and CDR2 SASEGT come from the germline V gene. The V segment lost 6 bases and the J segment 0 bases; nucleotides outside the gene matches: 8. The CDR3 coding sequence is TGTGCCAGCAGAGAGGGACAGCTCAGCTCCTACGAGCAGTACTTC. This gives the protein CASREGQLSSYEQYF.

This clonotype was observed a few times. V gene TRBV7-2 combines with J gene TRBJ2-7; the match to TRBD1 covers 7 bases. Trimming took 5 bases from V and 2 from J; bases not matched to a gene: 9. This CDR3 contains 15 residues. The V gene's germline CDR1 is SGHTA and CDR2 FQGNSA. CDR3 sequence: CASSKDRRSPYEQYF. The CDR3 DNA reads as TGTGCCAGCAGCAAGGACAGGCGGAGCCCCTACGAGCAGTACTTC.

This clonotype was seen a few times. The chain combines TRBV27 with TRBJ1-4; possibly TRBD1 for D (6 bases). This CDR3 region has 14 residues. V was pared by 7 bases and J by 7 bases, with 16 bases between. Germline values: CDR1 MNHEY, CDR2 SMNVEV (reference sequence). The CDR3 nucleotides read TGTGCCAGCACCACCGGGGGGCAAGCTGAAAAACTGTTTTTT. Protein sequence: CASTTGGQAEKLFF.

This chain links TRBV4-2 with TRBJ2-5, with D perhaps matching TRBD2 (6 bases). Germline CDR1 and CDR2: LGHNA and YNFKEQ. The V gene lost 6 bases and the J gene lost 6 bases, with 23 bases spanning the gap. This CDR3 contains 16 residues. The CDR3 sequence is CASSSGGAALDKTQYF. The CDR3 DNA sequence: TGTGCCAGCAGTTCCGGCGGGGCGGCTCTGGATAAGACCCAGTACTTC.

This chain uses TRBV3-1 with TRBJ2-4; 8 positions match TRBD1. Germline V gene sequence: CDR1 LGHDT, CDR2 YNNKEL (reference sequence). CDR3 length: 16 residues. After removal of 3 bases from V and 2 bases from J, the junction contained 6 bases not matched to a gene. In DNA form, the CDR3 reads TGTGCCAGCAGCCACCCAGGGGGCCGCTCCAAAAACATTCAGTACTTC. Protein sequence: CASSHPGGRSKNIQYF.

The V and J genes are TRBV2 and TRBJ2-6; 9 bases map to TRBD1. This CDR3 region has 16 residues. V trimming: 7 bases; J trimming: 0 bases; junction bases outside the gene matches: 4. Germline-derived CDR1 and CDR2 are SNHLY and FYNNEI. Here the CDR3 reads CASMPDRGSGANVLTF. As DNA, the CDR3 is TGTGCCAGCATGCCGGACAGGGGCTCTGGGGCCAACGTCCTGACTTTC.

This sequence joins TRBV10-3 and TRBJ2-1; D is ambiguous. The length of the CDR3 is 13 residues. V lost 3 bases and J 9 bases, leaving 12 bases between the germline ends. Germline V gene data show CDR1 as ENHRY and CDR2 as SYGVKD. The DNA for the CDR3 is TGTGCCATCAGTGAAGAGAGTTGGAGTGAGCAGTTCTTC. Translated, it gives CAISEESWSEQFF.

The V gene is TRBV27, the J gene TRBJ1-2; 9 nucleotides agree with TRBD1. Losses at the gene ends were 6 bases for V and 2 bases for J; bases not matched to a gene: 16. The V gene's germline CDR1 is MNHEY and CDR2 SMNVEV (reference sequence). The CDR3 is 18 residues long. The chain's CDR3 is CASRPITGGGLGNYGYTF. In DNA, the CDR3 is TGTGCCAGCAGGCCGATTACAGGGGGCGGATTGGGGAACTATGGCTACACCTTC.

This clonotype was seen a handful of times. The CDR3 coding sequence is TGCAGCGTTCCGGGGGATCACCACGAGCAGTACTTC. It yields the protein CSVPGDHHEQYF. The chain carries TRBV29-1 and TRBJ2-7; possible D gene TRBD2, 6 bases. The germline gives CDR1 SQVTM, CDR2 ANQGSEA. The V and J ends lost 5 bases and 5 bases respectively, with 13 bases between them. This CDR3 has 12 amino acids.

The chain joins TRBV12-3 or TRBV12-4 to TRBJ1-2; 8 nucleotides line up with TRBD1. V gave up 6 bases and J gave up 8 bases; unmatched junction bases: 14. This CDR3 has 15 residues. CDR3 loop: CASRPNGQGLGGYTF. The CDR3 DNA reads TGTGCCAGCAGACCCAACGGACAGGGACTGGGCGGCTACACCTTC.

This chain joins TRBV5-1 and TRBJ2-5; 8 nucleotides align to TRBD1. J gave up 1 base and V 4 bases, and 15 bases lay outside the gene matches. The CDR3 runs 18 residues. Germline assignment: CDR1 SGHRS and CDR2 YFSETQ. CDR3 protein: CASSQGQGRVGLQETQYF. The CDR3 DNA reads TGCGCCAGCAGCCAAGGACAGGGCCGAGTCGGGCTCCAAGAGACCCAGTACTTC.

The V and J genes are TRBV4-1 and TRBJ1-2; TRBD1 might be the D (6 bases). Trimming shortened V by 1 base and J by 0 bases, and 12 bases separated the two germline ends. The germline V gene has CDR1 MGHRA and CDR2 YSYEKL. The CDR3 length is 16 residues. The CDR3 coding sequence is TGCGCCAGCAGCCAAGTCCCCCCAGGGGCTAACTATGGCTACACCTTC. It specifies CASSQVPPGANYGYTF.

The chain carries TRBV12-3 or TRBV12-4 and TRBJ2-5; TRBD1 matches at 8 bases. This CDR3 has 15 residues. The trim removed 5 bases at V and 4 bases at J, leaving 9 bases unmatched. The CDR3 bases are TGTGCCAGCAGTCGGACAGGGTTAGTAGGAGAGACCCAGTACTTC. It encodes CASSRTGLVGETQYF.

CDR3 nucleotides: TGCAGTGCAACGGACAGGGGGGGGGGAGATACGCAGTATTTT. Its translation: CSATDRGGGDTQYF. This chain connects TRBV20-1 to TRBJ2-3; 10 bases align to TRBD1. CDR1 is DFQATT, CDR2 SNEGSKA, per germline (reference sequence). This CDR3 comprises 14 residues. V lost 6 bases to trimming and J lost 5 bases; unmatched junction nucleotides: 8.

Remarks on this clonotype: At one end the junction does not follow the germline gene, possibly because of a read error. The chain's CDR3 is CAGSLYGNEQFF. For the CDR3, the DNA is TGTGCCGGCAGTTTATACGGCAATGAGCAGTTCTTC. The V call is TRBV12-3 or TRBV12-4, the J call TRBJ2-1; D is undetermined. The CDR3 runs 12 residues.

The chain couples TRBV3-1 to TRBJ2-1; D possibly corresponds to TRBD1 (6 bases). This CDR3 is 17 amino acids long. Trimming removed 0 bases from V and 0 bases from J, with 12 bases in between. Germline CDR1 is LGHDT and CDR2 is YNNKEL (reference sequence). CDR3 DNA sequence: TGTGCCAGCAGCCAAGATCCTGGGGGCGTCTCCTACAATGAGCAGTTCTTC. Its translation is CASSQDPGGVSYNEQFF.

This clonotype was seen a few times. CDR3 bases: TGCGCCAGCACCAAGCGGGGGCAAGAGACCCAGTACTTC. Its translation is CASTKRGQETQYF. The chain employs TRBV10-2 and TRBJ2-5; 8 nucleotides align to TRBD2. This CDR3 contains 13 residues. Trimming removed 7 bases from V and 2 bases from J; junction bases left unmatched: 3. Germline V gene sequence: CDR1 WSHSY, CDR2 SAAADI.

The table lists this clonotype with a few counts. This chain links TRBV6-2 or TRBV6-3 with TRBJ2-3, with 13 bases matching TRBD2. V shed 5 bases and J 6 bases; nucleotides not matched to a gene: 11. The CDR3 consists of 17 residues. Per germline, CDR1 MNHEY and CDR2 SVGEGT. The CDR3, as DNA: TGTGCCAGCAGTACCCGGACTAGCGGGGGCCCGACGGATACGCAGTATTTT. Protein product: CASSTRTSGGPTDTQYF.